Shown below are 3 T cell receptor beta chains from a single sample sequenced in a study of cytomegalovirus exposure and HLA in healthy donors. The PCR was carried out with 60 Vbeta primers and 13 Jbeta primers. Repertoires were generated with immunoSEQ multiplex PCR, while TCRdb's copy carries only in-frame clones and drops some. The repertoire has under 95,000 clones, approximately 82% of them found once; the top ten carry under 2.5%. The sample consisted of PBMCs. These receptors were taken from a man in his forties or fifties in good health and CMV-seronegative.

This rearrangement joins TRBV5-4 to TRBJ2-2, with D possibly TRBD1 on 6 matching bases. V was pared by 4 bases and J by 6 bases, with 10 bases between. There are 13 residues in the CDR3. Germline loops: CDR1 SGHNT, CDR2 YYREEE (reference sequence). Here the CDR3 DNA reads TGTGCCAGCAGCCTAGGGGGATCCGGGGAGCTGTTTTTT. Its protein is CASSLGGSGELFF.

The chain uses TRBV7-9 and TRBJ2-4; tentative D call: TRBD1 (8 bases). V was shortened by 4 bases and J by 4 bases, with 20 bases between the two germline ends. The CDR3 totals 17 residues. Germline CDR1 SEHNR, CDR2 FQNEAQ (reference sequence). The CDR3 DNA follows: TGTGCCAGCAGCTCGCTCGCCGGACAGGGAGGGAAAAACATTCAGTACTTC. It translates to CASSSLAGQGGKNIQYF.

This chain links TRBV19 with TRBJ1-5; TRBD1 matches 11 bases. V lost 6 bases to trimming and J lost 3 bases; unmatched junction nucleotides: 7. The CDR3 contains 16 residues. Germline CDR1 is LNHDA and CDR2 is SQIVND (reference sequence). The CDR3 here is CASSEWTGGINQPQHF. The CDR3 DNA sequence: TGTGCCAGTAGCGAATGGACAGGGGGCATCAATCAGCCCCAGCATTTT.